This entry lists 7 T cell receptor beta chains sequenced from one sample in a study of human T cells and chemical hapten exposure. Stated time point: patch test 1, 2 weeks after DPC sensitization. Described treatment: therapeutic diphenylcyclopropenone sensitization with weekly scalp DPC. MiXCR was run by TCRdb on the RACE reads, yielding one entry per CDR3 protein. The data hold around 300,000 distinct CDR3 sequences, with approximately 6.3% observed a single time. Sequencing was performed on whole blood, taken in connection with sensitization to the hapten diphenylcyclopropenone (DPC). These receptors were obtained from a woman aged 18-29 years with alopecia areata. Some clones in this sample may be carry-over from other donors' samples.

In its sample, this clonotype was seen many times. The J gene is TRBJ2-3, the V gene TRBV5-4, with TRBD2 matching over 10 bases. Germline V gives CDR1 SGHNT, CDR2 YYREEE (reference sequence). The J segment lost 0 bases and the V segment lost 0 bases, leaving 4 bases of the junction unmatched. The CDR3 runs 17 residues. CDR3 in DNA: TGTGCCAGCAGCTTGGTACTAGCGGGGTCTAGCACAGATACGCAGTATTTT. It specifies CASSLVLAGSSTDTQYF.

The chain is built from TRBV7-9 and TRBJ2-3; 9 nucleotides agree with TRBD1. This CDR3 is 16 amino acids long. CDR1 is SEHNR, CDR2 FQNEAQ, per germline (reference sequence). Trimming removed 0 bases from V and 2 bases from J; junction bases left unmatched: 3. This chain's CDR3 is CASSLARDRDTDTQYF. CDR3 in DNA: TGTGCCAGCAGCTTAGCCCGGGACAGGGACACAGATACGCAGTATTTT.

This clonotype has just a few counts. The CDR3 loop reads CASSQEPPPTREPDTQYF. Here the CDR3 DNA reads TGCGCCAGCAGCCAAGAACCCCCCCCGACCAGGGAACCAGATACGCAGTATTTT. The chain combines TRBV4-3 with TRBJ2-3, with D maybe TRBD1 (5 bases). CDR1 is LGHNA and CDR2 is YSLEER in the germline V gene. The V end lost 0 bases, the J end lost 4 bases, and 20 bases lay between the germline ends. This CDR3 is 18 amino acids long.

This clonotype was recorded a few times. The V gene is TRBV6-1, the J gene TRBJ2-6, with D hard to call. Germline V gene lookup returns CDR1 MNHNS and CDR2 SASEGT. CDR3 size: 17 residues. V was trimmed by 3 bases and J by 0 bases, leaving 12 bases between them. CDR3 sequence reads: CASSDLWSDSGANVLTF. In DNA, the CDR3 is TGTGCCAGCAGTGATCTATGGAGTGACTCTGGGGCCAACGTCCTGACTTTC.

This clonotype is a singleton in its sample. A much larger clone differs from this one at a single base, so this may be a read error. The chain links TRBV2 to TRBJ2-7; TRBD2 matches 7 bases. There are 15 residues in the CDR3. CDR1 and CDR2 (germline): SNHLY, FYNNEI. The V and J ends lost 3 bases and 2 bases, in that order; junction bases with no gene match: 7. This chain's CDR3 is CASSEGGYTAYEQYF. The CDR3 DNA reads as TGTGCCAGCAGTGAGGGAGGGTACACAGCCTACGAGCAGTACTTC.

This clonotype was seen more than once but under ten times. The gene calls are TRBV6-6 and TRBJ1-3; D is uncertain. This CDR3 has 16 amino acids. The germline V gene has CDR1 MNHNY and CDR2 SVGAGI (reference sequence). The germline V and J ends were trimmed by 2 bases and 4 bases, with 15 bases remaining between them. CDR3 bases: TGTGCCAGCAGTTACGGGAACTGGATAACAGGAAACACCATATATTTT. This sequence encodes CASSYGNWITGNTIYF.

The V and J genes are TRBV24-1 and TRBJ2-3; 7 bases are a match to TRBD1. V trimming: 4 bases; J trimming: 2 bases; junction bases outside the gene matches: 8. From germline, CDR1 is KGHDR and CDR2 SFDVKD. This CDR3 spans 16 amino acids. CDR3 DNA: TGTGCCACCAGTGACTCCGGGACAGCACTCACAGATACGCAGTATTTT. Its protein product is CATSDSGTALTDTQYF.